Listed here are 22 T cell receptor beta chains from one sample, sequenced in a study of CD8 T cells in Susac syndrome (dated by TCRdb to the late 2010s). The protocol used for the library was the immunoSEQ multiplex PCR assay. RNA was extracted with the RNeasy kit and roughly 0.45 to 1 ug was reverse transcribed using random hexamers. TCRdb applied fastp at Q25 and MiXCR to the public reads, then kept only in-frame beta chains. Each record represents a unique CDR3 protein, reported with the most common genes and DNA among its rows. The sample data list 150,000 to 200,000 distinct CDR3 sequences, and about 91% of these were observed just once. In total, the top ten clones hold 0.085% to 0.1% of the sample. The material sequenced was CD4+ T cells from PBMCs. These receptors all stem from a human donor with Susac syndrome.

This clonotype was recorded once. J is TRBJ2-1 and V is TRBV6-1; 8 bases fit TRBD2. V was pared by 6 bases and J by 3 bases, with 13 bases of the junction left unmatched. Germline V CDR1 and CDR2: MNHNS, SASEGT. The CDR3 is 17 residues long. The CDR3 here is CASRATSGEKRYNEQFF. CDR3 bases: TGTGCCAGCAGGGCAACTAGCGGAGAGAAACGCTACAATGAGCAGTTCTTC.

The chain recombines TRBV10-1 with TRBJ2-3; D is uncertain. Trimming removed 2 bases from V and 7 bases from J, with 10 bases in between. CDR1 WNHNN and CDR2 SYGVQD come from the germline V gene (reference sequence). This CDR3 is built from 13 residues. CDR3: CASSEMVGYTQYF. DNA for the CDR3: TGCGCCAGCAGTGAGATGGTGGGTTATACGCAGTATTTT.

This chain links TRBV19 with TRBJ2-2; a possible D gene is TRBD1 (6 bases). V was trimmed by 6 bases and J by 4 bases, leaving 12 bases between them. The length of the CDR3 is 14 residues. Germline V lookup: CDR1 LNHDA, CDR2 SQIVND (reference sequence). This CDR3 reads CASRTGSGTGELFF. The CDR3 nucleotides read TGTGCCAGTAGAACAGGGTCGGGCACCGGGGAGCTGTTTTTT.

The gene calls are TRBV19 and TRBJ2-7, with TRBD1 matching over 10 bases. After removal of 5 bases from V and 3 bases from J, the junction contained 4 bases not matched to a gene. The CDR3 runs to 14 residues. CDR1 is LNHDA and CDR2 is SQIVND in the germline V gene (reference sequence). CDR3 loop: CASSHRDRGYEQYF. The CDR3 DNA sequence: TGTGCCAGTAGTCACCGGGACAGGGGCTACGAGCAGTACTTC. Full variable domain (missing parts from reference TRBV19 and TRBJ2-7): DGGITQSPKYLFRKEGQNVTLSCEQNLNHDAMYWYRQDPGQGLRLIYYSQIVNDFQKGDIAEGYSVSREKKESFPLTVTSAQKNPTAFYLCASSHRDRGYEQYFGPGTRLTVT.

This chain uses TRBV10-3 with TRBJ2-5; 8 nucleotides agree with TRBD2. There are 15 residues in the CDR3. The V gene's germline CDR1 is ENHRY and CDR2 SYGVKD. V shed 5 bases and J 0 bases; nucleotides not matched to a gene: 5. The CDR3 here is CAISTSTSDQETQYF. CDR3 bases: TGTGCCATCAGTACTTCGACTAGCGACCAAGAGACCCAGTACTTC.

This clonotype was detected only once. The gene calls are TRBV30 and TRBJ1-2, with D hard to call. Trimming stripped 5 bases from V and 5 bases from J, with 12 bases between. This CDR3 is 12 amino acids long. CDR1 and CDR2 (germline): GTSNPN, SVGIG (reference sequence). CDR3: CAWGEGRYGYTF. For the CDR3, the DNA is TGTGCCTGGGGGGAGGGCCGTTATGGCTACACCTTC. The variable domain in full, completed from reference TRBV30 and TRBJ1-2, reads SQTIHQWPATLVQPVGSPLSLECTVEGTSNPNLYWYRQAAGRGLQLLFYSVGIGQISSEVPQNLSASRPQDRQFILSSKKLLLSDSGFYLCAWGEGRYGYTFGSGTRLTVV.

This chain uses TRBV5-4 with TRBJ2-7; D remains unclear. This CDR3 spans 13 amino acids. Trimming removed 1 base from V and 7 bases from J, with 12 bases in between. The germline V gene encodes CDR1 SGHNT and CDR2 YYREEE (reference sequence). CDR3 coding DNA: TGTGCCAGCAGCTTGATGGGATTGGTGGAGCAGTACTTC. Protein product: CASSLMGLVEQYF.

This chain links TRBV2 with TRBJ2-2; TRBD2 matches at 7 bases. V lost 5 bases, J lost 9 bases, and 18 bases stayed unmatched. The CDR3 has 17 amino acids. Germline CDR1 is SNHLY and CDR2 is FYNNEI. The CDR3 loop is CASSPTTSVGTTRELFF. The CDR3 DNA is TGTGCCAGCAGTCCCACTACTAGCGTCGGTACTACCAGGGAGCTGTTTTTT.

The chain is built from TRBV6-5 and TRBJ1-2, with D perhaps matching TRBD1 (5 bases). CDR1 and CDR2 from the germline V gene are MNHEY and SVGAGI. Deletions cut 2 bases from V and 5 bases from J, with 9 bases between. This CDR3 comprises 13 residues. The DNA of the CDR3 is TGTGCCAGCAGTTACGAGGGGAGGTATGGCTACACCTTC. This translates into CASSYEGRYGYTF.

The chain links TRBV5-1 to TRBJ2-3; possible D gene TRBD2, 5 bases. CDR1 SGHRS and CDR2 YFSETQ come from the germline V gene. CDR3 length: 14 residues. The germline V and J ends were trimmed by 4 bases and 5 bases, with 14 bases remaining between them. The CDR3 DNA is TGCGCCAGCAGCCCGGACCGGGAAAGAGATACGCAGTATTTT. Translated, it gives CASSPDRERDTQYF.

The rearrangement uses TRBV3-1 and TRBJ1-2, with a tentative D call TRBD1 (5 bases). V gave up 4 bases and J gave up 3 bases, with 18 bases separating them. Germline CDR1 LGHDT, CDR2 YNNKEL (reference sequence). The CDR3 is 16 residues long. CDR3 loop: CASSLTLLGVDYGYTF. The CDR3, as DNA: TGTGCCAGCAGCCTAACCCTGCTGGGGGTTGACTATGGCTACACCTTC.

This clonotype was found once. The chain has TRBV28 and TRBJ2-7; D not certain. This CDR3 contains 14 residues. Germline-derived CDR1 and CDR2 are MDHEN and SYDVKM. Trimming stripped 6 bases from V and 11 bases from J, with 23 bases between. The CDR3 sequence is CASSFFGRFSSKYF. For the CDR3, the DNA is TGTGCCAGCAGCTTCTTTGGGCGGTTCAGTAGTAAGTACTTC.

The chain links TRBV6-1 to TRBJ2-1; a weak D match, TRBD1 (6 bases). Germline values: CDR1 MNHNS, CDR2 SASEGT. The V end lost 3 bases, the J end lost 6 bases, and 18 bases lay between the germline ends. The CDR3 spans 16 residues. CDR3 bases: TGTGCCAGCAGTGAGTTGGGGGCCCGGTGGCGCAATGAGCAGTTCTTC. It yields the protein CASSELGARWRNEQFF.

This clonotype was seen a few times. This chain links TRBV29-1 with TRBJ1-1; D is ambiguous. Germline V CDR1 and CDR2: SQVTM, ANQGSEA. Trimming took 3 bases from V and 1 from J, leaving 3 bases between them. There are 11 residues in the CDR3. The CDR3 sequence is CSVDRNTEAFF. The CDR3 DNA is TGCAGCGTTGATAGGAACACTGAAGCTTTCTTT.

The J gene is TRBJ2-7, the V gene TRBV5-4, with D uncertain. The CDR3 sequence is 15 residues long. Trimming removed 2 bases from V and 0 bases from J, with 12 bases in between. The germline gives CDR1 SGHNT, CDR2 YYREEE (reference sequence). The CDR3 coding sequence is TGTGCCAGCAGCTTCGGCAGGACCGGCTCCTACGAGCAGTACTTC. This translates into CASSFGRTGSYEQYF.

V usage is TRBV2 and J usage is TRBJ1-1; D is ambiguous. Per germline, CDR1 SNHLY and CDR2 FYNNEI. The V and J ends lost 4 bases and 5 bases respectively, with 14 bases between them. CDR3 length: 14 residues. CDR3 coding DNA: TGTGCCAGCAGTGTTTGGGCGGTGGGGACTGAAGCTTTCTTT. It specifies CASSVWAVGTEAFF. Variable domain in full (rest from reference TRBV2 and TRBJ1-1): EPEVTQTPSHQVTQMGQEVILRCVPISNHLYFYWYRQILGQKVEFLVSFYNNEISEKSEIFDDQFSVERPDGSNFTLKIRSTKLEDSAMYFCASSVWAVGTEAFFGQGTRLTVV.

The chain recombines TRBV27 with TRBJ2-3; D gene unclear. The length of the CDR3 is 17 residues. The V and J ends lost 3 bases and 1 base respectively, with 17 bases between them. Germline V lookup: CDR1 MNHEY, CDR2 SMNVEV (reference sequence). The CDR3: CASSFRKISSGTDTQYF. For the CDR3, the DNA is TGTGCCAGCAGTTTCCGTAAAATTTCATCGGGCACAGATACGCAGTATTTT.

The CDR3 DNA sequence: TGCGCCAGCAGCCAACAGGACAGCCCGCAAGGGGGTGGAAACACCATATATTTT. It encodes CASSQQDSPQGGGNTIYF. The rearrangement links TRBV5-1 to TRBJ1-3; TRBD1 is a possible D gene (6 bases). V was clipped by 4 bases and J by 3 bases, with 23 bases between them. This CDR3 has 18 amino acids. Germline loops: CDR1 SGHRS, CDR2 YFSETQ.

This sequence joins TRBV6-5 and TRBJ2-7, with D possibly matching TRBD2 (6 bases). Trimming removed 6 bases at V and 1 base at J, with 16 bases between. The germline CDR1 and CDR2 sequences are MNHEY and SVGAGI. The CDR3 has 15 amino acids. For the CDR3, the DNA is TGTGCCAGCAGCTTTAGCGGACTACCTTCCTACGAGCAGTACTTC. Protein: CASSFSGLPSYEQYF.

The J gene is TRBJ2-3, the V gene TRBV28, with TRBD2 identical over 13 bases. Trimming at V came to 3 bases and at J to 0 bases, leaving 9 bases not matched to a gene. CDR1 and CDR2 from the germline V gene are MDHEN and SYDVKM. The CDR3 consists of 19 residues. CDR3 sequence (DNA): TGTGCCAGCAGTTTTGACGCGGGACTAGCGGGACCCAGCACAGATACGCAGTATTTT. It codes for CASSFDAGLAGPSTDTQYF.

The chain joins TRBV30 to TRBJ1-1; D not resolved. V lost 0 bases and J 1 base, leaving 9 bases between the germline ends. CDR1 and CDR2 from the germline V gene are GTSNPN and SVGIG (reference sequence). The CDR3 contains 14 residues. The CDR3 loop is CAWSVSVPNTEAFF. CDR3 nucleotide sequence: TGTGCCTGGAGTGTCTCGGTGCCGAACACTGAAGCTTTCTTT.

In its sample, this clonotype was seen once. V usage is TRBV7-3 and J usage is TRBJ2-3; D is perhaps TRBD1 (6 bases). CDR3 size: 16 residues. Per germline, CDR1 SGHTA and CDR2 FQGTGA. Trimming cost V 1 base and J 2 bases, with 13 bases left between them. CDR3 in amino acids: CASSLNSQGNTDTQYF. CDR3 coding DNA: TGTGCCAGCAGCTTAAACAGCCAGGGGAACACAGATACGCAGTATTTT.